This T cell receptor (beta chain) was retrieved from a study of Ad26.COV2.S vaccination and SARS-CoV-2 variants. Treatment in this sample: around 19 received Ad26.COV2.S at low or high dose, single or two shots; roughly 5 received placebo; per-sample allocation not given. Day 63 after the first vaccine or placebo injection was the time point for sampling. Details on this clone: Its matching antigen is unknown.

The protocol was immunoSEQ multiplex PCR, while the TCRdb copy is restricted to in-frame clones and leaves out a portion. Of a few hundred thousand clones listed, 87% are singletons. CDR1 is SGDLS and CDR2 is YYNGEE in the germline V gene. The germline V and J ends were trimmed by 2 bases and 0 bases, with 12 bases remaining between them. CDR3 size: 17 residues. Study-wide results and caveats: Placebo recipients showed lower spike-specific TCR breadth than vaccinees.

The V call is TRBV9, the J call TRBJ1-6; D is possibly TRBD1 (5 bases). The sequencing used peripheral blood, collected in a trial of Ad26.COV2.S vaccine versus placebo. This TCR came from a person aged 18-65 years who received the Ad26.COV2.S COVID-19 vaccine or a placebo. CDR3 in DNA: TGTGCCAGCAGCGTCGCGGACATTAGCTCCTATAATTCACCCCTCCACTTT. Its translation is CASSVADISSYNSPLHF. The full variable domain, rest sourced from reference TRBV9 and TRBJ1-6, is DSGVTQTPKHLITATGQRVTLRCSPRSGDLSVYWYQQSLDQGLQFLIQYYNGEERAKGNILERFSAQQFPDLHSELNLSSLELGDSALYFCASSVADISSYNSPLHFGNGTRLTVT.